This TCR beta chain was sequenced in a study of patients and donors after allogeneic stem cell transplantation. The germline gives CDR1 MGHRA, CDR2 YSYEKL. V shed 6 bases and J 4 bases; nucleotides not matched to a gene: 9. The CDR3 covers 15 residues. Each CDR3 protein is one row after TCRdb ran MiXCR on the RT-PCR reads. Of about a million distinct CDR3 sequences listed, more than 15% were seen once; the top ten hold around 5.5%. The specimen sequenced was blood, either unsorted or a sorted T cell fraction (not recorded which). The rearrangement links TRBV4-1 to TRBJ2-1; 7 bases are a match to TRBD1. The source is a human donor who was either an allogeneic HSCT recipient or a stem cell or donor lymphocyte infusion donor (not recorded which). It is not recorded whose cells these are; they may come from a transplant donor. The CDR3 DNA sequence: TGCGCCAGCAGACCAACAGGGGAGTCTTACAATGAGCAGTTCTTC. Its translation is CASRPTGESYNEQFF.